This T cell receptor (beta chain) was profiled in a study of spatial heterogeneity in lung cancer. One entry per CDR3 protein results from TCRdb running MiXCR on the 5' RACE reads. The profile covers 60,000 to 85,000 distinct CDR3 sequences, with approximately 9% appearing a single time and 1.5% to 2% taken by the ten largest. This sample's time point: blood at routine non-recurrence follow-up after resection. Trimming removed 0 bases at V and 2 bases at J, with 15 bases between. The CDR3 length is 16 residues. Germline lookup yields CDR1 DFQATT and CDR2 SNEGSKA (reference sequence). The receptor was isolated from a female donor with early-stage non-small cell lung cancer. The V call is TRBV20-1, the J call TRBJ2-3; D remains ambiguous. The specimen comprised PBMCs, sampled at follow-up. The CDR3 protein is CSARDPKELPTDTQYF. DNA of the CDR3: TGCAGTGCTAGAGATCCAAAAGAACTACCCACAGATACGCAGTATTTT.